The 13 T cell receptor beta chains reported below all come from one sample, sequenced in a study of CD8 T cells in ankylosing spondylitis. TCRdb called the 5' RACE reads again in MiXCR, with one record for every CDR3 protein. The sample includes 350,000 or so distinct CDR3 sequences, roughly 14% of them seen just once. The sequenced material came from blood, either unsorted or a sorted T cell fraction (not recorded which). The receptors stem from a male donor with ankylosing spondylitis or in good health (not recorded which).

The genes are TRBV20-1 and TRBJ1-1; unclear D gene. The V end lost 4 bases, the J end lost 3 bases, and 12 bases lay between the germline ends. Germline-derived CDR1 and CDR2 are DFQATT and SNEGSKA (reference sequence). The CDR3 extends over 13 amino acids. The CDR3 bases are TGCAGTGCTATAGATAAAAGGGACACTGAAGCTTTCTTT. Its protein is CSAIDKRDTEAFF.

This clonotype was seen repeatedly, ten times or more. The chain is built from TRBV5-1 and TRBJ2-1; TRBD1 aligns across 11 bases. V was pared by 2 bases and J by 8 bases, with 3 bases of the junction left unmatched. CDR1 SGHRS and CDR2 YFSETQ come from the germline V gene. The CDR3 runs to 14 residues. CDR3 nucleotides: TGCGCCAGCAGCTTCGGACAGGGGGCCCATGAGCAGTTCTTC. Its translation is CASSFGQGAHEQFF.

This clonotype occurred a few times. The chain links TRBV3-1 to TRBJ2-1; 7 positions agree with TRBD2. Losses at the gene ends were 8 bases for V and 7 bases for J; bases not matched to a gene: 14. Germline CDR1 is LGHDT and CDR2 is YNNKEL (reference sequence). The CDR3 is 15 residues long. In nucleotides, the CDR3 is TGTGCCAGCGGTCCCCTTCGGGAGGAACTTAATGAGCAGTTCTTC. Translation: CASGPLREELNEQFF.

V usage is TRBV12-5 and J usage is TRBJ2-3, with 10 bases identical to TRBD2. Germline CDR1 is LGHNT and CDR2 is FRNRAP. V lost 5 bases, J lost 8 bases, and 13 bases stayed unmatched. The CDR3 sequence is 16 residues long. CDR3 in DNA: TGTGCTAGTGGTCCCGTTGTAGCGGGGGGTGTAGTTACGCAGTATTTT. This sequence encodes CASGPVVAGGVVTQYF.

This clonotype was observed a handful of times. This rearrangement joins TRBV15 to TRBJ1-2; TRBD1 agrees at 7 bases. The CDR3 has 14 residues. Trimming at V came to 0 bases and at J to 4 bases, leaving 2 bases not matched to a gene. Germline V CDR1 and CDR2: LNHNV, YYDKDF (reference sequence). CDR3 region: CATSRETGVYGYTF. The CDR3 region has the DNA TGTGCCACCAGCAGAGAAACAGGGGTCTATGGCTACACCTTC.

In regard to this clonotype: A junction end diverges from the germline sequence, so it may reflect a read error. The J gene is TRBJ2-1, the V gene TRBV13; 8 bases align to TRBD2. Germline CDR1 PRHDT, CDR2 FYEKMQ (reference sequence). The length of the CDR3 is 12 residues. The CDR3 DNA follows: TGTGCCAGCAGTTATACCGGGACTAGTATTCTCTTC. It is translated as CASSYTGTSILF. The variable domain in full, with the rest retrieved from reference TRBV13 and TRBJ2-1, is AAGVIQSPRHLIKEKRETATLKCYPIPRHDTVYWYQQGPGQDPQFLISFYEKMQSDKGSIPDRFSAQQFSDYHSELNMSSLELGDSALYFCASSYTGTSILFGPGTRLTVL.

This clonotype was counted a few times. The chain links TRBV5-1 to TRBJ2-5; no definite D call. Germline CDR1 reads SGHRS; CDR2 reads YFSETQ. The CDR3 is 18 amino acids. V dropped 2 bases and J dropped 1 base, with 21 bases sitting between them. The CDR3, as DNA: TGCGCCAGCAGCTTCCAGCCGGGTTCCCAAGGGCTCCAAGAGACCCAGTACTTC. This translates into CASSFQPGSQGLQETQYF.

The chain's CDR3 is CASSLAARGNEQFF. In DNA, the CDR3 is TGCGCCAGCAGCTTGGCCGCCCGGGGGAATGAGCAGTTCTTC. The rearrangement joins TRBV5-1 to TRBJ2-1; D is perhaps TRBD2 (6 bases). Per the germline V gene, CDR1 is SGHRS and CDR2 is YFSETQ. V was pared by 0 bases and J by 7 bases, with 11 bases between. The CDR3 consists of 14 residues.

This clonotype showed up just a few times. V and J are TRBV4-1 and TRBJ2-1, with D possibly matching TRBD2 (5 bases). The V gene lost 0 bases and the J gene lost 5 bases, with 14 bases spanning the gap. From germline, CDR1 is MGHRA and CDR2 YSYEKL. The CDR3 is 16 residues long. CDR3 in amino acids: CASSQERLADDNEQFF. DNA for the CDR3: TGCGCCAGCAGCCAAGAACGGCTAGCCGACGACAATGAGCAGTTCTTC.

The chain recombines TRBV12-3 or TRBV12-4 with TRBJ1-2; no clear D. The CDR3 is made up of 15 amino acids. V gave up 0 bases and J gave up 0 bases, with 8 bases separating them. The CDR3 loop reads CASSLAQATNYGYTF. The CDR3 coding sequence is TGTGCCAGCAGTTTAGCGCAGGCTACTAACTATGGCTACACCTTC.

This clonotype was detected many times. The CDR3 is CAISEQGNEQFF. CDR3 coding DNA: TGTGCCATCAGTGAACAGGGCAATGAGCAGTTCTTC. This chain joins TRBV10-3 and TRBJ2-1; possible D gene TRBD1, 6 bases. V shed 3 bases and J shed 6 bases, with 6 bases lying between them. Per the germline V gene, CDR1 is ENHRY and CDR2 is SYGVKD. CDR3 size: 12 residues.

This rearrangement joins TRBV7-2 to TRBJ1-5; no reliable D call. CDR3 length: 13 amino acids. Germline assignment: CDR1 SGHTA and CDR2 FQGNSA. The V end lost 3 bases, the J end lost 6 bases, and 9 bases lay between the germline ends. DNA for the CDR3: TGTGCCAGCAGCTTCGGACCCGGTCAGCCCCAGCATTTT. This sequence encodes CASSFGPGQPQHF.

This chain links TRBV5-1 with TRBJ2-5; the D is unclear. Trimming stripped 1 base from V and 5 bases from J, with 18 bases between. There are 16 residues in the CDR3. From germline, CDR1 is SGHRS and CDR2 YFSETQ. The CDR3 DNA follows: TGCGCCAGCAGCTTGATGCTAACCCACCTAGGGGAGACCCAGTACTTC. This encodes CASSLMLTHLGETQYF.